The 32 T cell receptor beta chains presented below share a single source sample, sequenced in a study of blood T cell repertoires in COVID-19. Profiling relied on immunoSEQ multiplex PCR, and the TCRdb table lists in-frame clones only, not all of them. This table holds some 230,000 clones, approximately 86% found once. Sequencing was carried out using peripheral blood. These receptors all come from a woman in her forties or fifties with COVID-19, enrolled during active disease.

The CDR3 reads CASSKTGGQETQYF. The CDR3 DNA reads TGTGCCAGCAGCAAGACAGGGGGACAAGAGACCCAGTACTTC. This chain joins TRBV7-2 and TRBJ2-5, with TRBD1 identical over 9 bases. The CDR3 covers 14 residues. V was pared by 5 bases and J by 2 bases, with 3 bases of the junction left unmatched. Germline loops: CDR1 SGHTA, CDR2 FQGNSA.

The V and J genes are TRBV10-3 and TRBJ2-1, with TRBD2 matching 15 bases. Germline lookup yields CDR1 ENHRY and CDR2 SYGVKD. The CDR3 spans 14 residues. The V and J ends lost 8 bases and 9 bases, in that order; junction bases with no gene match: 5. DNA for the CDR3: TGTGCCATCGGGACTAGCGGGGGGACAGGTGAGCAGTTCTTC. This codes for CAIGTSGGTGEQFF.

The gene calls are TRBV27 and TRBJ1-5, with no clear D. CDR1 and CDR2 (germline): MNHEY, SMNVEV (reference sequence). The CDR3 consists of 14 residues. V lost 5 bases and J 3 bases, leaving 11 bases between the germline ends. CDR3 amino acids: CASSIGSVNQPQHF. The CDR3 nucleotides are TGTGCCAGCAGTATCGGGTCCGTCAATCAGCCCCAGCATTTT.

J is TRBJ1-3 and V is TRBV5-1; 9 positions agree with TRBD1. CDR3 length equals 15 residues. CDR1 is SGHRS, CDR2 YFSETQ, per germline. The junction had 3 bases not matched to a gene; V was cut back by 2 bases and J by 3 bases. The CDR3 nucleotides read TGCGCCAGCAGCTTACAGGGGGCCTTTGGAAACACCATATATTTT. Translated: CASSLQGAFGNTIYF.

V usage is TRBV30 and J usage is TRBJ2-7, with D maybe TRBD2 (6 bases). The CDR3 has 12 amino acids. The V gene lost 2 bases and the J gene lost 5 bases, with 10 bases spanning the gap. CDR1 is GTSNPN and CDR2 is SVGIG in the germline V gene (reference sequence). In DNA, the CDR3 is TGTGCCTGGAGTCTAGCGAGACACGAGCAGTACTTC. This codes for CAWSLARHEQYF.

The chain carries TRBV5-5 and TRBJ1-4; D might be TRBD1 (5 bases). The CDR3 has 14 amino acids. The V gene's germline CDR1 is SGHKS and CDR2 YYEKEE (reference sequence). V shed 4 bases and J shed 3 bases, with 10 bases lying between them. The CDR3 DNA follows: TGTGCCAGCAGCCGACAGTCCTCTAATGAAAAACTGTTTTTT. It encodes CASSRQSSNEKLFF. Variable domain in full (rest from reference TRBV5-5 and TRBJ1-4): DAGVTQSPTHLIKTRGQQVTLRCSPISGHKSVSWYQQVLGQGPQFIFQYYEKEERGRGNFPDRFSARQFPNYSSELNVNALLLGDSALYLCASSRQSSNEKLFFGSGTQLSVL.

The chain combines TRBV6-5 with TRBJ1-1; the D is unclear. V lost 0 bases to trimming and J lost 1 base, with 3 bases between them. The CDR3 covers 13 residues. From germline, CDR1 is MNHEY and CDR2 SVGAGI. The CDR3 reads CASSYSRNTEAFF. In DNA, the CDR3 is TGTGCCAGCAGTTACTCCAGGAACACTGAAGCTTTCTTT.

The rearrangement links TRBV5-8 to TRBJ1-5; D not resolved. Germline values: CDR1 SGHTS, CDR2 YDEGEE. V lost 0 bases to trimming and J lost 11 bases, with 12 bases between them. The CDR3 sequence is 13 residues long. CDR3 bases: TGTGCCAGCAGCTTGGTATTTTTGGGAGCCCAGCATTTT. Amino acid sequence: CASSLVFLGAQHF.

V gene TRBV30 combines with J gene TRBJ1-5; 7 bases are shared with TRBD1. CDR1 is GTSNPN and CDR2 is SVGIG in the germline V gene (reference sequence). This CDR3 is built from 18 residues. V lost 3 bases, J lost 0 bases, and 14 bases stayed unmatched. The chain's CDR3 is CAWSLGTATFSSNQPQHF. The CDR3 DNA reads TGTGCCTGGAGCCTTGGGACAGCCACATTCTCTAGCAATCAGCCCCAGCATTTT.

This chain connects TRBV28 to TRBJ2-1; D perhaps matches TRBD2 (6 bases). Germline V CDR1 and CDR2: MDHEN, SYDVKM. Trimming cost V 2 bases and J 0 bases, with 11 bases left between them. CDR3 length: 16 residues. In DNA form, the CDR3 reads TGTGCCAGCAGTTTAATTCGGGGGAGCTCCTACAATGAGCAGTTCTTC. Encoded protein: CASSLIRGSSYNEQFF.

CDR3 sequence (DNA): TGTGCCAGCAGCTATCAGGGGTGGGAAAAACTGTTTTTT. This codes for CASSYQGWEKLFF. This chain joins TRBV5-6 and TRBJ1-4, with D perhaps matching TRBD1 (6 bases). V was trimmed by 3 bases and J by 8 bases, leaving 11 bases between them. The CDR3 spans 13 residues. Germline assignment: CDR1 SGHDT and CDR2 YYEEEE.

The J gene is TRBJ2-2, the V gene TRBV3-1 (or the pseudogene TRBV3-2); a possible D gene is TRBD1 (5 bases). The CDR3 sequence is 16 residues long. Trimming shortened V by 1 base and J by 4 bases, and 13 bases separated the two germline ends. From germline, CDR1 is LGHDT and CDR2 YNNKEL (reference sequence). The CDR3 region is CASSQGLRVGTGELFF. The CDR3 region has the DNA TGTGCCAGCAGCCAAGGTCTCAGGGTAGGCACCGGGGAGCTGTTTTTT.

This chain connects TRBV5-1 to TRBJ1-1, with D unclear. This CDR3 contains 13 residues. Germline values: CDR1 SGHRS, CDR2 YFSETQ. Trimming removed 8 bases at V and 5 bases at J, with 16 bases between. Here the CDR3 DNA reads TGCGCCAGTTCCACAGCCGACGGTACTGAAGCTTTCTTT. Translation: CASSTADGTEAFF.

CDR3 in DNA: TGTGCCAGCAGCCTGCCGGGGACAGTTAATTCACCCCTCCACTTT. This codes for CASSLPGTVNSPLHF. V and J are TRBV5-8 and TRBJ1-6, with 7 positions matching TRBD1. This CDR3 has 15 amino acids. V gave up 4 bases and J gave up 6 bases; unmatched junction bases: 7. Per germline, CDR1 SGHTS and CDR2 YDEGEE.

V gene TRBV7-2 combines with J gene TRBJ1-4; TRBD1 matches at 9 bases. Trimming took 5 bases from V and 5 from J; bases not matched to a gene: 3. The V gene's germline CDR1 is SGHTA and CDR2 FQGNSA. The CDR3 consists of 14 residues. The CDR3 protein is CASSRGQGNEKLFF. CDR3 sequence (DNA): TGTGCCAGCAGCCGTGGACAGGGGAATGAAAAACTGTTTTTT. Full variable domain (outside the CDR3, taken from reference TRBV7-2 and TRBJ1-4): GAGVSQSPSNKVTEKGKDVELRCDPISGHTALYWYRQSLGQGLEFLIYFQGNSAPDKSGLPSDRFSAERTGGSVSTLTIQRTQQEDSAVYLCASSRGQGNEKLFFGSGTQLSVL.

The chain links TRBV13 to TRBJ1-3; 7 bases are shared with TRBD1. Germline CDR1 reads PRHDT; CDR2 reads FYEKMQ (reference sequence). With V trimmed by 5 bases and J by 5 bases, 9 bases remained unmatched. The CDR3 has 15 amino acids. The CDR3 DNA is TGTGCCAGCAGCCCGGCAAGGACAGGAAGAAACACCATATATTTT. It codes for CASSPARTGRNTIYF.

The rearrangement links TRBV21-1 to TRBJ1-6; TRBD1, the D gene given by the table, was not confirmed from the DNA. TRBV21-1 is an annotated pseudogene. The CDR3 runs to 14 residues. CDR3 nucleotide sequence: TGTGCCAGCAGCAGCTGGGCCCATAATTCACCCCTCCACTTT. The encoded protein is CASSSWAHNSPLHF.

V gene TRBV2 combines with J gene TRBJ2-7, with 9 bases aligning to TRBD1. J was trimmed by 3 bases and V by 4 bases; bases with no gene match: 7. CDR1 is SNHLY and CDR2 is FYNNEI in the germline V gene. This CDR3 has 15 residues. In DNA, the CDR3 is TGTGCCAGCAGTGTAAGGGGACAGGGATTCTACGAGCAGTACGTC. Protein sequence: CASSVRGQGFYEQYV.

The CDR3 protein is CATSRDIRATMNTGELFF. The CDR3 nucleotides read TGTGCCACCAGCAGAGATATTCGAGCTACCATGAACACCGGGGAGCTGTTTTTT. V usage is TRBV15 and J usage is TRBJ2-2; no firm D call. Germline V gives CDR1 LNHNV, CDR2 YYDKDF (reference sequence). The CDR3 is 18 residues long. Trimming removed 0 bases from V and 1 base from J, with 15 bases in between.

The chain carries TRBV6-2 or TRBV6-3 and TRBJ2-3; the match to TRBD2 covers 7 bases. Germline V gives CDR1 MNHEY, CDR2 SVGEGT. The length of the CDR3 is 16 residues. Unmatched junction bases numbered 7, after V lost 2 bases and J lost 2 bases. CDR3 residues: CASSYERGSYTDTQYF. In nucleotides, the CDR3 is TGTGCCAGCAGTTACGAGCGGGGCTCATACACAGATACGCAGTATTTT.

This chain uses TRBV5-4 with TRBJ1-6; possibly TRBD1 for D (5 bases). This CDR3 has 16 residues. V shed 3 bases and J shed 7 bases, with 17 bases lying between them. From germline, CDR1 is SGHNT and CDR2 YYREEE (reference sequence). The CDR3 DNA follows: TGTGCCAGCAGCTCGCTCGGTGTGGGGCTGAATTCACCCCTCCACTTT. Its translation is CASSSLGVGLNSPLHF. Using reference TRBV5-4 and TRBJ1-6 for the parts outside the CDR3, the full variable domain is ETGVTQSPTHLIKTRGQQVTLRCSSQSGHNTVSWYQQALGQGPQFIFQYYREEENGRGNFPPRFSGLQFPNYSSELNVNALELDDSALYLCASSSLGVGLNSPLHFGNGTRLTVT.

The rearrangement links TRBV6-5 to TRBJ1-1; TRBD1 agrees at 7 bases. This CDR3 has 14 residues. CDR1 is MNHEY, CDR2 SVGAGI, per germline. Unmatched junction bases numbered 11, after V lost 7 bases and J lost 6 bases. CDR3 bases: TGTGCCAGCATCGGTTACAGGGGTTTATCTGAAGCTTTCTTT. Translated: CASIGYRGLSEAFF.

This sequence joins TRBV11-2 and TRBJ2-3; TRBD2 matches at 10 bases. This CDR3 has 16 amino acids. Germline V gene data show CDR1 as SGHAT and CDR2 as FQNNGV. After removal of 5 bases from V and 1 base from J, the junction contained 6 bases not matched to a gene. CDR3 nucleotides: TGTGCCAGCAGCATAAGACTAGCGGGCCGCACAGATACGCAGTATTTT. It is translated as CASSIRLAGRTDTQYF. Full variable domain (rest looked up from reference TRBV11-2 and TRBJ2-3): EAGVAQSPRYKIIEKRQSVAFWCNPISGHATLYWYQQILGQGPKLLIQFQNNGVVDDSQLPKDRFSAERLKGVDSTLKIQPAKLEDSAVYLCASSIRLAGRTDTQYFGPGTRLTVL.

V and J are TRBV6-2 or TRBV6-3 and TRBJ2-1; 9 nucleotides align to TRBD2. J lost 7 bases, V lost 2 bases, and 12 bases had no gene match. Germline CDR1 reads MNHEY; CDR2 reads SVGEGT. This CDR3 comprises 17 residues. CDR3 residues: CASSYPRSGGRLNEQFF. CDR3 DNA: TGTGCCAGCAGTTACCCCAGGAGCGGGGGGCGGTTAAATGAGCAGTTCTTC.

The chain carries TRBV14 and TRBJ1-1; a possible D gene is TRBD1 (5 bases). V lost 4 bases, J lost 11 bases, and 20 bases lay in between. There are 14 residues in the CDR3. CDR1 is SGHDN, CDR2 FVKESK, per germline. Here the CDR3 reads CASSPWTEREGAFF. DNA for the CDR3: TGTGCCAGCAGCCCCTGGACGGAGAGGGAGGGGGCTTTCTTT. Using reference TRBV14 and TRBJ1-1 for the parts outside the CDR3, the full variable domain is EAGVTQFPSHSVIEKGQTVTLRCDPISGHDNLYWYRRVMGKEIKFLLHFVKESKQDESGMPNNRFLAERTGGTYSTLKVQPAELEDSGVYFCASSPWTEREGAFFGQGTRLTVV.

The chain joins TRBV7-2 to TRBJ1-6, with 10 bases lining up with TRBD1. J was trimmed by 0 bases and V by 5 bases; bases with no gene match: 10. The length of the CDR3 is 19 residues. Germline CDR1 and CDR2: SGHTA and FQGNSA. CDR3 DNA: TGTGCCAGCAGCCCCTTTCCGGGACAGGGGAGCTCCTATAATTCACCCCTCCACTTT. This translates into CASSPFPGQGSSYNSPLHF.

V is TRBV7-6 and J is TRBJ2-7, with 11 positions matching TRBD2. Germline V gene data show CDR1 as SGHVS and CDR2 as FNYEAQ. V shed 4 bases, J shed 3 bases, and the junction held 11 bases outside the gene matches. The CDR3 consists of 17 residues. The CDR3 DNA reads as TGTGCCAGCAGCTCCGGCCCGGGACTAGCGGACAACTACGAGCAGTACGTC. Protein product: CASSSGPGLADNYEQYV.

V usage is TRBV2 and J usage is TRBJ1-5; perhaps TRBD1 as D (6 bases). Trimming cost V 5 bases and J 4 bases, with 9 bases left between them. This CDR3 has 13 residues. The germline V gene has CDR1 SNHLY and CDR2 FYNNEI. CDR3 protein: CASSYGQNQPQHF. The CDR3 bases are TGTGCCAGCAGTTACGGACAGAATCAGCCCCAGCATTTT.

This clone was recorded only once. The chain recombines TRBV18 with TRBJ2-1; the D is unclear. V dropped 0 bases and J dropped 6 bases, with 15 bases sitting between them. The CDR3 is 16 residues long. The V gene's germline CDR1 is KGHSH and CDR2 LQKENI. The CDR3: CASSPPLSLVGNEQFF. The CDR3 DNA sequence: TGTGCCAGCTCACCACCGCTCAGCCTAGTAGGCAATGAGCAGTTCTTC.

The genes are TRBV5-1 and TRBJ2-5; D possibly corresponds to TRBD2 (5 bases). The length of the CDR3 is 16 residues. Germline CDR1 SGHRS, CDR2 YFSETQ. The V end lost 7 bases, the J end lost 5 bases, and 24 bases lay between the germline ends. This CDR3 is CASAGGIVPGGETQYF. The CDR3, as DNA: TGCGCCAGCGCGGGCGGTATCGTACCGGGCGGCGAGACCCAGTACTTC.

CDR3 loop: CASQTFYSNQPQHF. The CDR3 nucleotides read TGTGCCAGCCAGACATTTTATAGCAATCAGCCCCAGCATTTT. The chain joins TRBV6-5 to TRBJ1-5, with D unresolved. CDR1 MNHEY and CDR2 SVGAGI come from the germline V gene. Trimming removed 8 bases from V and 0 bases from J, with 11 bases in between. The CDR3 is 14 amino acids.

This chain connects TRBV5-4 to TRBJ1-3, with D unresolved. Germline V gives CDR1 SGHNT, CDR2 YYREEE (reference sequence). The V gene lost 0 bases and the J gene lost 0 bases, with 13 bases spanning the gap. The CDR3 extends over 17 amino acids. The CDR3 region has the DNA TGTGCCAGCAGCTTGGTGATGGGCCAAAACTCTGGAAACACCATATATTTT. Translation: CASSLVMGQNSGNTIYF.